Each of the 10 T cell receptor beta chains below was sequenced from the same sample in a study of blood T cell repertoires in COVID-19. Some clones are missing from TCRdb's copy, which holds only in-frame ones; the method was immunoSEQ multiplex PCR. The sample lists around 190,000 clones; around 86% were seen once. The sequenced sample consisted of peripheral blood. These receptors all stem from a man aged 50-60 years with active or convalescent COVID-19.

The chain links TRBV2 to TRBJ2-1; 7 bases agree with TRBD2. CDR3 length: 12 residues. Germline V gene sequence: CDR1 SNHLY, CDR2 FYNNEI. V dropped 6 bases and J dropped 9; count of bases not matched to a gene: 5. CDR3 residues: CASRRTRIEQFF. The CDR3 DNA follows: TGTGCCAGCAGGAGGACTAGGATTGAGCAGTTCTTC.

CDR3 nucleotides: TGTGCCAGCAGGCCAGCCCGACAGGGTCTCTCTGGAAACACCATATATTTT. This gives the protein CASRPARQGLSGNTIYF. The chain uses TRBV27 and TRBJ1-3; 7 nucleotides match TRBD1. The CDR3 is made up of 17 amino acids. CDR1 and CDR2 from the germline V gene are MNHEY and SMNVEV (reference sequence). J gave up 0 bases and V 6 bases, and 11 bases lay outside the gene matches.

V is TRBV3-1 (or the pseudogene TRBV3-2) and J is TRBJ2-7; 8 positions agree with TRBD1. V was pared by 1 base and J by 0 bases, with 8 bases of the junction left unmatched. This CDR3 has 17 residues. Germline V gene lookup returns CDR1 LGHDT and CDR2 YNNKEL (reference sequence). The CDR3 coding sequence is TGTGCCAGCAGCCAAGGGCCGGGACAGGCCTACTCCTACGAGCAGTACTTC. Translated: CASSQGPGQAYSYEQYF.

This chain joins TRBV7-3 and TRBJ2-1, with unresolved D. Germline CDR1 reads SGHTA; CDR2 reads FQGTGA. CDR3 length equals 13 residues. V was cut by 2 bases and J by 5 bases, with 7 bases left in between. Written as DNA, the CDR3 is TGTGCCAGCAGCTTAGGTCGCGACAATGAGCAGTTCTTC. Residues: CASSLGRDNEQFF.

V is TRBV11-2 and J is TRBJ1-1; D is undetermined. This CDR3 spans 13 amino acids. Germline V gene lookup returns CDR1 SGHAT and CDR2 FQNNGV. The V and J ends lost 4 bases and 0 bases respectively, with 6 bases between them. As DNA, the CDR3 is TGTGCCAGCAGCTCTGACATGAACACTGAAGCTTTCTTT. Amino acid sequence: CASSSDMNTEAFF.

The J gene is TRBJ1-1, the V gene TRBV4-2; TRBD1 might be the D (6 bases). CDR1 and CDR2 from the germline V gene are LGHNA and YNFKEQ. The CDR3 extends over 17 amino acids. The V end was cut by 4 bases, the J end by 3 bases, with 21 bases between. As DNA, the CDR3 is TGTGCCAGCAGCCTAAATCCACAGGGTTATGCGGACACTGAAGCTTTCTTT. Protein product: CASSLNPQGYADTEAFF.

The V and J genes are TRBV4-1 and TRBJ1-2; D uncertain. Looked up from germline, CDR1 is MGHRA and CDR2 is YSYEKL. CDR3 length: 14 amino acids. V lost 0 bases, J lost 3 bases, and 8 bases lay in between. CDR3 in amino acids: CASSQEPRDYGYTF. The CDR3 DNA sequence: TGCGCCAGCAGCCAAGAGCCGAGGGACTATGGCTACACCTTC.

The chain employs TRBV9 and TRBJ2-5, with a weak D call TRBD1 (6 bases). CDR3 length: 13 amino acids. The V gene lost 0 bases and the J gene lost 4 bases, with 7 bases spanning the gap. The germline gives CDR1 SGDLS, CDR2 YYNGEE. CDR3 coding DNA: TGTGCCAGCAGCGTAGGGGGGCCAGAGACCCAGTACTTC. Residues: CASSVGGPETQYF.

The genes are TRBV3-1 (or the pseudogene TRBV3-2) and TRBJ2-3; tentatively, D is TRBD2 (6 bases). Germline V CDR1 and CDR2: LGHDT, YNNKEL (reference sequence). The V end was cut by 8 bases, the J end by 13 bases, with 22 bases between. The CDR3 is made up of 13 amino acids. The DNA of the CDR3 is TGTGCCAGCCACAAGGGCGGGGACCCGGCAAAGTATTTT. It yields the protein CASHKGGDPAKYF.

The chain employs TRBV2 and TRBJ1-5; D possibly corresponds to TRBD1 (5 bases). From germline, CDR1 is SNHLY and CDR2 FYNNEI. CDR3 length equals 14 residues. The germline V and J ends were trimmed by 6 bases and 4 bases, with 13 bases remaining between them. CDR3 loop: CASSPLGGNQPQHF. The CDR3 DNA follows: TGTGCCAGCAGCCCTCTCGGGGGGAATCAGCCCCAGCATTTT.